What follows are 21 T cell receptor beta chains derived from one specimen sequenced in a study of read filtering for tumor transcriptome and immune sequencing. Molecular barcoded adaptors covering alpha/delta and beta/gamma chains were used on 400 to 450 ng RNA. TCRdb analysed the reads with MiXCR anew, one entry per CDR3 protein. The data contain about 130,000 distinct CDR3 sequences, 13% of them singletons. Input material: a population of CD138-negative cells sorted from bone marrow. These receptors all stem from a donor over 35 with multiple myeloma.

To note about this clonotype: This may arise from a read error, as a much more abundant clone is one base away. V usage is TRBV5-1 and J usage is TRBJ2-1; possible D gene TRBD1, 8 bases. The CDR3 contains 18 residues. V was trimmed by 0 bases and J by 12 bases, leaving 28 bases between them. Looked up from germline, CDR1 is SGHRS and CDR2 is YFSETQ. CDR3 nucleotide sequence: TGCGCCAGCAGCTTGGGCCCGGGGGGACAGGACTTATCGGATGGGCAGTTCTTC. Translated, it gives CASSLGPGGQDLSDGQFF.

This clonotype showed up many times. The DNA for the CDR3 is TGTGCCAGCAGCTTTTCCCCGTACAATGAGCAGTTCTTC. It encodes CASSFSPYNEQFF. The chain links TRBV5-4 to TRBJ2-1; D is unresolved. From germline, CDR1 is SGHNT and CDR2 YYREEE (reference sequence). Trimming removed 2 bases at V and 4 bases at J, with 7 bases between. The CDR3 loop spans 13 amino acids.

Points on this clonotype: This may be a read error: a much more frequent sequence differs by one nucleotide. This chain links TRBV3-1 with TRBJ2-1; TRBD2 aligns across 13 bases. Germline V lookup: CDR1 LGHDT, CDR2 YNNKEL (reference sequence). There are 18 residues in the CDR3. DNA of the CDR3: TGTGCCGGCAGCCGGACTAGCGGGAGTCTCGGAGCTAACAATGAGCAGTTCTTC. Protein product: CAGSRTSGSLGANNEQFF.

As regards this clonotype: This likely comes from a read error, as the CDR3 has no conserved phenylalanine or tryptophan at its end. V and J are TRBV20-1 and TRBJ2-3; tentatively, D is TRBD2 (5 bases). Deletions cut 7 bases from V and 0 bases from J, with 14 bases between. There are 14 residues in the CDR3. Germline values: CDR1 DFQATT, CDR2 SNEGSKA (reference sequence). CDR3 nucleotide sequence: TGCAGTGGTAGGTCCAGCGGCAGCACAGATACGCAGTATCTT. Translating it yields CSGRSSGSTDTQYL.

On this clonotype: A much bigger clone sits one base away, suggesting this may be a read error. The rearrangement uses TRBV12-3 or TRBV12-4 and TRBJ2-1, with TRBD2 matching 7 bases. V shed 8 bases and J 6 bases; nucleotides not matched to a gene: 7. The CDR3 sequence is 13 residues long. The CDR3: CASLSGTCNEQFF. CDR3 sequence (DNA): TGTGCCAGCTTAAGCGGGACCTGCAATGAGCAGTTCTTC.

This clonotype has a count of ten or more. The chain is built from TRBV3-1 and TRBJ2-1; TRBD2 matches at 11 bases. V lost 6 bases, J lost 5 bases, and 6 bases stayed unmatched. Germline loops: CDR1 LGHDT, CDR2 YNNKEL (reference sequence). The CDR3 spans 15 residues. CDR3 DNA: TGTGCCAGCAGGGGGACTAGCGGACAACACAATGAGCAGTTCTTC. Translation: CASRGTSGQHNEQFF.

This clonotype was counted ten times or more. This chain uses TRBV10-3 with TRBJ2-5, with D possibly TRBD1 on 6 matching bases. CDR1 and CDR2 (germline): ENHRY, SYGVKD. Trimming shortened V by 6 bases and J by 5 bases, and 13 bases separated the two germline ends. CDR3 size: 13 residues. The CDR3 region is CAISGTGIETQYF. CDR3 DNA: TGTGCCATCAGCGGAACAGGGATCGAGACCCAGTACTTC.

This clonotype was counted ten times or more. The gene calls are TRBV29-1 and TRBJ2-3, with 12 bases identical to TRBD2. V lost 4 bases and J lost 5; bases outside the gene matches: 4. The CDR3 loop spans 14 amino acids. CDR1 is SQVTM and CDR2 is ANQGSEA in the germline V gene. This CDR3 is CSVASGRALDTQYF. CDR3 bases: TGCAGCGTTGCTAGCGGGAGGGCCCTAGATACGCAGTATTTT.

This clonotype was seen repeatedly, ten times or more. The V gene is TRBV27, the J gene TRBJ2-1; D not certain. The length of the CDR3 is 14 residues. V was pared by 3 bases and J by 8 bases, with 14 bases between. CDR1 is MNHEY, CDR2 SMNVEV, per germline (reference sequence). DNA of the CDR3: TGTGCCAGCAGTTTTCTCAAACGCGCGGATGAGCAGTTCTTC. Its translation: CASSFLKRADEQFF.

Notes on this clonotype: One end of the junction is discordant with germline, which a read error may explain. This rearrangement joins TRBV7-9 to TRBJ1-1; D is ambiguous. The CDR3 sequence is 17 residues long. In germline, CDR1 is SEHNR, CDR2 FQNEAQ (reference sequence). The CDR3: CASSLKGRTTPNAEAFF. CDR3 bases: TGTGCCAGCAGCTTAAAAGGGCGGACTACCCCGAACGCTGAAGCTTTCTTT.

There are many counts of this clonotype. The rearrangement links TRBV27 to TRBJ2-1; TRBD1 matches 7 bases. Germline CDR1 is MNHEY and CDR2 is SMNVEV (reference sequence). The V gene end was trimmed by 5 bases and the J gene end by 4 bases; junction bases not matched to a gene: 5. The CDR3 loop spans 14 amino acids. The DNA of the CDR3 is TGTGCCAGCAGTCTCGGGACAGATTACAATGAGCAGTTCTTC. Its protein is CASSLGTDYNEQFF.

This clonotype was seen ten or more times. The J gene is TRBJ2-1, the V gene TRBV9, with D tentatively TRBD1 or TRBD2 (5 bases each). From germline, CDR1 is SGDLS and CDR2 YYNGEE. This CDR3 region has 15 residues. V lost 0 bases and J 4 bases, leaving 11 bases between the germline ends. CDR3 sequence (DNA): TGTGCCAGCAGCGTAGTTGGGGACCATTACAATGAGCAGTTCTTC. Translating gives CASSVVGDHYNEQFF.

This clonotype was detected many times. The chain joins TRBV4-1 to TRBJ2-2; TRBD1 agrees at 10 bases. V gave up 3 bases and J gave up 4 bases; unmatched junction bases: 2. Germline V lookup: CDR1 MGHRA, CDR2 YSYEKL. CDR3 size: 15 residues. This CDR3 is CASSQTGGGTGELFF. The DNA for the CDR3 is TGCGCCAGCAGCCAGACAGGGGGCGGCACCGGGGAGCTGTTTTTT.

The table lists this clonotype with many counts. The genes are TRBV29-1 and TRBJ2-1; 14 bases map to TRBD2. The CDR3 runs to 17 residues. Losses at the gene ends were 6 bases for V and 4 bases for J; bases not matched to a gene: 11. Germline V gene sequence: CDR1 SQVTM, CDR2 ANQGSEA. CDR3 in amino acids: CSVPGTSGSHTYNEQFF. CDR3 nucleotide sequence: TGCAGCGTCCCCGGGACTAGCGGGAGTCATACTTACAATGAGCAGTTCTTC.

The chain is built from TRBV20-1 and TRBJ1-1, with D tentatively TRBD1 (5 bases). The CDR3 covers 14 residues. Germline loops: CDR1 DFQATT, CDR2 SNEGSKA (reference sequence). The V gene lost 0 bases and the J gene lost 5 bases, with 13 bases spanning the gap. Here the CDR3 reads CSAREGGAVTEAFF. In DNA form, the CDR3 reads TGCAGTGCTAGAGAGGGGGGTGCGGTGACTGAAGCTTTCTTT.

The sample holds a few counts of this clonotype. The chain joins TRBV3-1 to TRBJ2-3; a possible D gene is TRBD2 (5 bases). The CDR3 sequence is 18 residues long. V lost 0 bases and J lost 0, with 16 bases in between. CDR1 is LGHDT and CDR2 is YNNKEL in the germline V gene (reference sequence). The CDR3 is CASSQDRDLRGSTDTQYF. The CDR3 DNA reads TGTGCCAGCAGCCAAGATAGAGACCTCCGAGGGAGCACAGATACGCAGTATTTT.

In this sample, this clonotype turned up many times. This rearrangement joins TRBV7-3 to TRBJ2-2; 8 nucleotides line up with TRBD1. CDR3 length: 18 amino acids. The V gene end was trimmed by 5 bases and the J gene end by 5 bases; junction bases not matched to a gene: 16. CDR1 SGHTA and CDR2 FQGTGA come from the germline V gene. CDR3 sequence reads: CASSPRALDRGGTGELFF. CDR3 nucleotides: TGTGCCAGCAGCCCAAGGGCCCTCGACAGGGGCGGTACCGGGGAGCTGTTTTTT.

This clonotype was counted at least ten times. The chain recombines TRBV5-1 with TRBJ1-1; TRBD1 might be the D (6 bases). Per the germline V gene, CDR1 is SGHRS and CDR2 is YFSETQ. CDR3 length equals 13 residues. V shed 3 bases and J shed 8 bases, with 14 bases lying between them. The CDR3 sequence is CASSSNQGREAFF. CDR3 bases: TGCGCCAGCAGCTCCAATCAGGGGCGGGAAGCTTTCTTT.

This clonotype was detected many times. V gene TRBV20-1 combines with J gene TRBJ1-6; D may be TRBD1 (5 bases). The length of the CDR3 is 16 residues. Per the germline V gene, CDR1 is DFQATT and CDR2 is SNEGSKA (reference sequence). V gave up 1 base and J gave up 2 bases, with 12 bases separating them. The CDR3 protein is CSARGGIGAYNSPLHF. CDR3 sequence (DNA): TGCAGTGCTAGAGGGGGGATCGGAGCCTATAATTCACCCCTCCACTTT.

A note on this clonotype: The junction departs from germline at one end; a sequencing error may be responsible. The chain uses TRBV4-2 and TRBJ2-5; TRBD2 agrees at 8 bases. The CDR3 is made up of 15 amino acids. CDR1 is LGHNA, CDR2 YNFKEQ, per germline. The CDR3 region is CANSYQTSVQETQYF. Written as DNA, the CDR3 is TGTGCCAACAGCTACCAGACTAGCGTACAAGAGACCCAGTACTTC.

The table lists this clonotype with many counts. The chain carries TRBV7-6 and TRBJ2-1; 8 bases align to TRBD1. Germline lookup yields CDR1 SGHVS and CDR2 FNYEAQ. CDR3 length equals 17 residues. Trimming cost V 1 base and J 2 bases; bases outside gene matches: 7. CDR3 amino acids: CASSLGDQQGAYNEQFF. Here the CDR3 DNA reads TGTGCCAGCAGCTTAGGGGATCAACAGGGGGCCTACAATGAGCAGTTCTTC.